This is a list of T cell receptor beta chains from one sample in a study of blood T cell repertoires in COVID-19. Using immunoSEQ multiplex PCR, the repertoire was profiled, and TCRdb retains in-frame clones only, with some absent. The data hold about 300,000 clones, with roughly 88% observed a single time. Sequenced sample: peripheral blood. The origin of the receptors is a woman aged 25-40 years who had recovered from COVID-19. Each CDR3 is given with its conserved first and last residue. Each record gives: V gene, clone size, D gene, J gene, CDR3 DNA, CDR3 protein. A D gene is named only where the DNA matches it firmly. Some rows have no size entry. The others give once, few or many, or a class for an expanded clone.

TRBV30	-	-	TRBJ2-7	TGTGCCTGGAGTAACACCTACGAGCAGTACTTC	CAWSNTYEQYF
TRBV6-5	-	-	TRBJ1-4	TGTGCCAGCAGTCGGGGACAAGTTGAAAAACTGTTTTTT	CASSRGQVEKLFF
TRBV29-1	once	TRBD1	TRBJ2-1	TGCAGCGTTGAAAGTAGGGGGCTAATTAATGAGCAGTTCTTC	CSVESRGLINEQFF
TRBV27	-	-	TRBJ1-1	TGTGCCAGCAGTTCTCTCCTCCGCGGGGTCACTGAAGCTTTCTTT	CASSSLLRGVTEAFF
TRBV11-3	-	-	TRBJ2-7	TGTGCCAGCAGCTTGGGGGCACCGCCCTACGAGCAGTACTTC	CASSLGAPPYEQYF
TRBV5-1	few	TRBD1	TRBJ2-2	TGCGCCAGCAGCTGGACAGGGGCGAACACCGGGGAGCTGTTTTTT	CASSWTGANTGELFF
TRBV7-2	-	-	TRBJ2-7	TGTGCCAGCAGCTTAACTTTCCGTCCCTACGAGCAGTACTTC	CASSLTFRPYEQYF
TRBV6-7	-	-	TRBJ1-2	TGTGCCAGCAGTCCCCCGCTAAACTGGGGAGAGAAGATACTTCAATATGGCTACACCTTC	CASSPPLNWGEKILQYGYTF
TRBV29-1	once	-	TRBJ2-6	TGCAGCGTTGATGGAGAGCCTGGGGCCAACGTCCTGACTTTC	CSVDGEPGANVLTF
TRBV9	-	TRBD1	TRBJ1-6	TGTGCCAGCAGCGTAGATCCGGGGACAGGGCGGTTTCATTCACCCCTCCACTTT	CASSVDPGTGRFHSPLHF
TRBV2	-	TRBD1	TRBJ1-4	TGTGCCAGCAGAAAGAGGACAGGGGGTGAAAAACTGTTTTTT	CASRKRTGGEKLFF
TRBV7-9	-	-	TRBJ1-4	TGTGCCAGCAGCCGAGGGTCCGATAATGAAAAACTGTTTTTT	CASSRGSDNEKLFF
TRBV5-1	few	-	TRBJ2-2	TGCGCCAGCAGCCCCTCGTCGGGGGGCCGTACCGGGGAGCTGTTTTTT	CASSPSSGGRTGELFF
TRBV2	-	TRBD1	TRBJ2-1	TGTGCCAGCAGTGGGGGACAGGGGAATGAGCAGTTCTTC	CASSGGQGNEQFF
TRBV30	-	-	TRBJ1-4	TGTGCCTGGAACGGTCAAACTGAAAAACTGTTTTTT	CAWNGQTEKLFF
TRBV3-1/TRBV3-2	-	-	TRBJ1-1	TGTGCCAGCAGCTATTCGACAGCAGGAAACACTGAAGCTTTCTTT	CASSYSTAGNTEAFF
TRBV6-2/TRBV6-3	once	TRBD1	TRBJ2-2	TGTGCCAGCAGTTACCACCTATGGACAGGCAAGTCCGAGGGGAACACCGGGGAGCTGTTTTTT	CASSYHLWTGKSEGNTGELFF
TRBV6-1	-	-	TRBJ1-3	TGTGCCAGCAGTGAAAACGGGGGGTCTGGAAACACCATATATTTT	CASSENGGSGNTIYF
TRBV28	once	-	TRBJ1-2	TGTGCCAGCAGTTTATCAGATGGCTACACCTTC	CASSLSDGYTF
TRBV6-2/TRBV6-3	-	TRBD2	TRBJ2-1	TGTGCCAGCAGCCAACCTCAGCGGGGGGCACTTGACTATGAGCAGTTCTTC	CASSQPQRGALDYEQFF
TRBV5-1	-	TRBD1	TRBJ2-7	TGCGCCAGCAGCACGGACAGGGGGCTACGTCCCTACGAGCAGTACTTC	CASSTDRGLRPYEQYF
TRBV12-3/TRBV12-4	-	-	TRBJ2-5	TGTGCCAGCAGTCCCTCCCTTATGGAGACCCAGTACTTC	CASSPSLMETQYF